What follows is one T cell receptor (beta chain) and its context. The CDR3 runs to 15 residues. Germline CDR1 and CDR2: MDHEN and SYDVKM. V was clipped by 9 bases and J by 0 bases; unmatched bases: 7. The data belong to a study of cytomegalovirus exposure and HLA in healthy donors. Here immunoSEQ multiplex PCR was the method, and the copy in TCRdb shows in-frame clones only, minus some. The repertoire holds more than 120,000 clones, approximately 86% seen once, with 3.5% to 5.5% in the top ten. The genes are TRBV28 and TRBJ2-2; TRBD2 matches at 7 bases. The specimen was PBMCs. The receptor comes from a man younger than 35 in good health and CMV-seropositive. CDR3 loop: CASTREGTNTGELFF. CDR3 DNA: TGTGCCAGTACTAGGGAGGGTACGAACACCGGGGAGCTGTTTTTT.